This TCR beta chain appears in the sequencing data of a study of Ad26.COV2.S vaccination and SARS-CoV-2 variants (dated by TCRdb to the early 2020s). Regarding the research as a whole: Donors in the vaccine arm were drawn from COV1001, a phase I-IIa trial of Ad26.COV2.S in healthy adults that was multicentre, randomized, double-blind and placebo-controlled. Ad26.COV2.S was given intramuscularly at 5x10^10 or 1x10^11 viral particles, as a single shot or as two shots 56 days apart. TCRbeta repertoire sequencing was used to assess the specificity and breadth of SARS-CoV-2-reactive T cell receptors after Ad26.COV2.S vaccination. The TCR-sequenced set comprised about 30 samples: 19 Ad26.COV2.S vaccine recipients, 5 placebo recipients and 8 SARS-CoV-2 convalescent individuals. Participants in the trial were split at random into five groups of five each, receiving low-dose or high-dose Ad26.COV2.S once or twice, or else placebo on both occasions. Investigators remained blinded to trial group allocation during experiments and outcome assessment. What the study reported, not specific to this receptor: Ad26.COV2.S recipients had higher spike-specific TCR breadth than placebo recipients (P = 0.0014). The authors noted that total T cell responses may have been underestimated by the TCR breadth and depth analyses. Comparing responses between vaccine doses or regimens was not something the study was powered to do. Substantial breadth of spike-specific CD8+ and CD4+ T cell responses was reported after vaccination. Comparable non-spike TCR breadth was observed between vaccine and placebo recipients, consistent with only spike being contained in the vaccine.

The sample's treatment or condition label, decoded: roughly 19 received Ad26.COV2.S at low or high dose, single or two shots; about 5 received placebo; per-sample allocation not given. For vaccine and placebo recipients, repertoires were sequenced using samples collected on day 63 after the first injection. Cohort 1b enrolled around 24 adults aged 18-55 years at a single site in Boston, USA, between 29 July and 7 August 2020. Ad26.COV2.S was a replication-incompetent adenovirus type 26 vector that expressed a prefusion-stabilized SARS-CoV-2 spike protein derived from the original Wuhan strain. The immunoSEQ Assay was the method used to sequence TCRbeta CDR3 regions. After extraction, genomic DNA underwent amplification by bias-controlled multiplex PCR, followed by high-throughput sequencing. Regarding the original processing steps: Collapsing and filtering of sequences were performed to quantify the absolute abundance of each unique TCRbeta CDR3 region. T cell fraction was estimated by normalization of TCRbeta template counts to usable DNA, with usable DNA being measured through amplification of reference genes present in all nucleated cells. Repertoire TCRs were annotated as SARS-CoV-2-specific when V gene, CDR3 amino acid sequence and J gene were exactly matched to a known reactive TCR set. The reference SARS-CoV-2 TCR set came from MIRA and was filtered for enrichment in COVID-19-positive ImmuneCODE repertoires, removing public or cross-reactive TCRs. Using the MIRA antigens, annotated TCRs were further analysed by specific ORF or by position within an ORF. Breadth was defined as the number of annotated unique rearrangements divided by the total number of unique productive rearrangements, and depth was defined as the summed frequency of the annotated unique rearrangements. TCR breadth was compared between groups using two-sided Wilcoxon rank-sum tests. The source is immuneACCESS, and TCRdb retained only in-frame sequences with V and J called. Part of the clones is not carried over; for the studies checked, unresolved V genes explain less than half of this, and the remainder is unexplained. D and trimming come from the DNA, and the V and J calls and clone size come from that table. In all, the sample holds 200,000 to 250,000 clones, and around 87% of those were seen once. The ten largest make up about 10% of the sample.

The junction carries 12 bases between V and J, which are trimmed by 6 bases and 3 bases respectively. CDR1 and CDR2 (SNHLY, FYNNEI) derive from the germline V gene. There are 13 amino acids in the CDR3, from cysteine to phenylalanine inclusive. The read is trimmed to its CDR3 DNA, 39 bases read in frame from base 1. Concerning this clone itself: Its antigen is unknown. Base qualities were left out, and no much larger clone turns up one base away.

The chain is encoded by TRBV2 joined to TRBJ2-7; the D gene is perhaps TRBD1, from 6 matching bases. Sequences were derived from peripheral blood, sampled in a trial of Ad26.COV2.S vaccine versus placebo. The clonotype comes from a person aged 18-65 years who received the Ad26.COV2.S COVID-19 vaccine or a placebo. The nucleotides are TGTGCCAGCAGAGTCCAGGGGATCTACGAGCAGTACTTC. Its coded protein is CASRVQGIYEQYF. Reference TRBV2 and TRBJ2-7 genes cover what lies past the CDR3, so the full variable domain is EPEVTQTPSHQVTQMGQEVILRCVPISNHLYFYWYRQILGQKVEFLVSFYNNEISEKSEIFDDQFSVERPDGSNFTLKIRSTKLEDSAMYFCASRVQGIYEQYFGPGTRLTVT.